Reported below is one TCR beta chain. The sample belongs to a study of blood T cell repertoires in COVID-19. As for the study in general: Sources were T cells, B-cell-depleted T cells, or PBMCs; the material itself was cDNA or gDNA.

Sequencing was performed with immunoSEQ multiplex PCR; in TCRdb, only in-frame clones are kept and a portion is missing. The data hold about 180,000 clones, with about 80% observed a single time. Germline CDR1 and CDR2: SGHTA and FQGNSA. The CDR3 has 14 amino acids. The V and J ends lost 7 bases and 4 bases, in that order; junction bases with no gene match: 2. The sample was peripheral blood. This receptor was obtained from a human donor in a cohort sampled during active COVID-19. This chain joins TRBV7-2 and TRBJ2-7, with 15 bases aligning to TRBD2. The CDR3 here is CASTGLAGGYEQYF. CDR3 nucleotides: TGTGCCAGCACCGGACTAGCGGGGGGGTACGAGCAGTACTTC.